This T cell receptor (beta chain) appears in the sequencing data of a study of blood T cell repertoires in COVID-19. This clone was counted a single time. Data came from immunoSEQ multiplex PCR; TCRdb stores just in-frame clones and leaves some out. In the table there are approximately 160,000 clones, around four fifths of which are singletons. The CDR3 contains 15 residues. Germline values: CDR1 MDHEN, CDR2 SYDVKM. V gave up 5 bases and J gave up 5 bases; unmatched junction bases: 9. The clonotype originates from a woman in her forties or fifties who had recovered from COVID-19. The J gene is TRBJ2-1, the V gene TRBV28; 7 bases map to TRBD2. The sequenced sample was PBMCs or T cells enriched from blood (not recorded which). In DNA form, the CDR3 reads TGTGCCAGCAGTCATCTACGGGACTACGACAATGAGCAGTTCTTC. Its translation: CASSHLRDYDNEQFF. Based on the CDR3 plus reference TRBV28 and TRBJ2-1, the full variable domain is DVKVTQSSRYLVKRTGEKVFLECVQDMDHENMFWYRQDPGLGLRLIYFSYDVKMKEKGDIPEGYSVSREKKERFSLILESASTNQTSMYLCASSHLRDYDNEQFFGPGTRLTVL.